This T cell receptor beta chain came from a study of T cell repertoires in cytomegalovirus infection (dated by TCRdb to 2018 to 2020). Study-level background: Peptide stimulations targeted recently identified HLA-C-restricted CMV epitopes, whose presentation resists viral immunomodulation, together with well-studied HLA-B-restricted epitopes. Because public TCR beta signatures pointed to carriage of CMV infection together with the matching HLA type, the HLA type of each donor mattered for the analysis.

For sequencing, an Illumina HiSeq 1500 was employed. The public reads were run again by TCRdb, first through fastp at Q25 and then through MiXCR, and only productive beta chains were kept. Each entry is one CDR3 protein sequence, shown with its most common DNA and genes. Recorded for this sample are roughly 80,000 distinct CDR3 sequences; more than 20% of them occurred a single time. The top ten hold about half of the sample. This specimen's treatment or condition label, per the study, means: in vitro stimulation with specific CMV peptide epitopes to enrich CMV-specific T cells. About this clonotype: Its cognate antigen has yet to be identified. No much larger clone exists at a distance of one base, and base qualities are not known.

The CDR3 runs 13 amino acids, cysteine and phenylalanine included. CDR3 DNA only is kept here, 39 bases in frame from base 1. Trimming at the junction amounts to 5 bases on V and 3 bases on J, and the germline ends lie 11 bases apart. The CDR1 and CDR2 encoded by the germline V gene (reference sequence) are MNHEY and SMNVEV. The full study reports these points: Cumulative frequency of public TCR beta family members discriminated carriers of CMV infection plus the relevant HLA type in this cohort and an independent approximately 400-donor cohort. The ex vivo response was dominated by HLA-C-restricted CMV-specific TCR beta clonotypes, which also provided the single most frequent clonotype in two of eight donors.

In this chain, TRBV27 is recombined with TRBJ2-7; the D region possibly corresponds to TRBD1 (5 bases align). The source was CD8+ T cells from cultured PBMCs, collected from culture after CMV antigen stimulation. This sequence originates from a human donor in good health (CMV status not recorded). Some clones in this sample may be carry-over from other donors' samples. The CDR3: CASSVTERYEQYF. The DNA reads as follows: TGTGCCAGCAGTGTGACAGAGCGCTACGAGCAGTACTTC.